The 17 T cell receptor beta chains below were found in one sample sequenced in a study. From the 5' RACE reads, TCRdb called clonotypes with MiXCR, one entry per CDR3 protein. The table shows some 60,000 distinct CDR3 sequences, with almost 30% occurring only once. The sample taken for sequencing was tumor-infiltrating naive CD4+ T cells sorted from the breast tumor. Subset defined: naive CD4+ T cells, CD4+CD45RA+CD25-. The receptors come from a female donor with breast cancer.

This clonotype was counted a few times. CDR3: CASSADYNEQFF. Written as DNA, the CDR3 is TGTGCCAGCAGCGCCGACTACAATGAGCAGTTCTTC. J is TRBJ2-1 and V is TRBV7-9, with D unclear. Germline V gene sequence: CDR1 SEHNR, CDR2 FQNEAQ (reference sequence). Trimming cost V 5 bases and J 3 bases, with 5 bases left between them. CDR3 length: 12 residues.

The sample holds a few counts of this clonotype. V gene TRBV20-1 combines with J gene TRBJ1-2, with no clear D. Trimming pared 3 bases from V and 2 bases from J, leaving 10 bases between. Germline CDR1 and CDR2: DFQATT and SNEGSKA (reference sequence). The CDR3 has 13 residues. The CDR3 region is CSASHTLNYGYTF. The CDR3 nucleotides are TGCAGTGCTAGTCACACACTGAACTATGGCTACACCTTC.

The chain couples TRBV7-9 to TRBJ1-6, with TRBD1 as a possible D gene (5 bases). With 0 bases removed from V and 8 bases from J, the gap between germline ends came to 11 bases. The CDR3 totals 15 residues. Germline CDR1 reads SEHNR; CDR2 reads FQNEAQ (reference sequence). The CDR3: CASSLADTSHSPLHF. The DNA of the CDR3 is TGTGCCAGCAGCTTAGCGGACACGTCGCATTCACCCCTCCACTTT. Full variable domain (outside the CDR3, taken from reference TRBV7-9 and TRBJ1-6): DTGVSQNPRHKITKRGQNVTFRCDPISEHNRLYWYRQTLGQGPEFLTYFQNEAQLEKSRLLSDRFSAERPKGSFSTLEIQRTEQGDSAMYLCASSLADTSHSPLHFGNGTRLTVT.

To note about this clonotype: A much larger clone lies a single base off, so this may be a read error. The chain uses TRBV4-3 and TRBJ2-1; 9 bases match TRBD2. The V and J ends lost 2 bases and 9 bases, in that order; junction bases with no gene match: 11. The length of the CDR3 is 16 residues. Germline CDR1 LGHNA, CDR2 YSLEER. This CDR3 is CASSQPAGGRAGEQFF. The CDR3 DNA reads TGCGCCAGCAGCCAACCCGCTGGCGGGAGGGCCGGTGAGCAGTTCTTC.

This clonotype was seen ten or more times. This rearrangement joins TRBV7-2 to TRBJ2-5; TRBD2 agrees at 8 bases. With 1 base clipped from V and 5 bases from J, the junction kept 3 bases outside the gene matches. Germline values: CDR1 SGHTA, CDR2 FQGNSA. This CDR3 comprises 14 residues. The CDR3 nucleotides are TGTGCCAGCAGCTTAGAAGCGGGAGAGGAGACCCAGTACTTC. Amino acids: CASSLEAGEETQYF.

Points on this clonotype: A much larger clone differs by one base, so this may be a read error. The chain combines TRBV4-1 with TRBJ2-7, with 7 bases matching TRBD2. Germline CDR1 is MGHRA and CDR2 is YSYEKL. V was pared by 0 bases and J by 2 bases, with 1 base of the junction left unmatched. The CDR3 contains 14 residues. In DNA, the CDR3 is TGCGCCAGCAGCCAAGAAGGGAGGGCCTACGAGCAGTACTTC. It encodes CASSQEGRAYEQYF.

The chain links TRBV6-1 to TRBJ1-1, with a tentative D call TRBD1 (6 bases). CDR1 and CDR2 (germline): MNHNS, SASEGT. V was cut by 6 bases and J by 10 bases, with 21 bases left in between. This CDR3 is built from 14 residues. The CDR3 here is CASSPTGIGRTAFF. CDR3 DNA sequence: TGTGCCAGCAGCCCAACAGGGATAGGAAGAACAGCTTTCTTT.

This sequence joins TRBV5-1 and TRBJ2-3; tentatively, D is TRBD2 (6 bases). V lost 5 bases to trimming and J lost 3 bases, with 16 bases between them. This CDR3 is 15 amino acids long. The germline CDR1 and CDR2 sequences are SGHRS and YFSETQ. DNA of the CDR3: TGCGCCAGCAGGGAGGGACTCCGGAGGACAGATACGCAGTATTTT. It codes for CASREGLRRTDTQYF. Combining the CDR3 with reference TRBV5-1 and TRBJ2-3 gives the whole variable domain KAGVTQTPRYLIKTRGQQVTLSCSPISGHRSVSWYQQTPGQGLQFLFEYFSETQRNKGNFPGRFSGRQFSNSRSEMNVSTLELGDSALYLCASREGLRRTDTQYFGPGTRLTVL.

Details on this clonotype: A much larger clonotype is one base distant, so this may be a read error. The chain uses TRBV7-2 and TRBJ2-7; D ambiguous. Trimming cost V 5 bases and J 0 bases, with 8 bases left between them. CDR3 length: 13 residues. Germline lookup yields CDR1 SGHTA and CDR2 FQGNSA. The chain's CDR3 is CASSLSASYEQYF. The CDR3 nucleotides read TGTGCCAGCAGCCTATCAGCCTCCTACGAGCAGTACTTC.

Points on this clonotype: A much larger clone differs by one base, so this may be a read error. CDR3: CSTRTSGRATDTQYF. The DNA for the CDR3 is TGCAGTACAAGGACTAGCGGGAGGGCCACAGATACGCAGTATTTT. V and J are TRBV20-1 and TRBJ2-3, with 15 bases lining up with TRBD2. The CDR3 contains 15 residues. V shed 8 bases, J shed 2 bases, and the junction held 5 bases outside the gene matches. Germline assignment: CDR1 DFQATT and CDR2 SNEGSKA (reference sequence).

The gene calls are TRBV12-3 or TRBV12-4 and TRBJ1-6; 11 bases match TRBD1. This CDR3 spans 16 amino acids. Unmatched junction bases numbered 5, after V lost 3 bases and J lost 7 bases. CDR3 sequence (DNA): TGTGCCAGCAGTTTCCGGACAGGGGGCGCGAATTCACCCCTCCACTTT. Amino acids: CASSFRTGGANSPLHF.

Turning to this clonotype: Here the CDR3 omits its conserved ending phenylalanine or tryptophan, so a read error is the likely source. The CDR3 is CASSTGTGGTEAFL. In nucleotides, the CDR3 is TGTGCCAGCAGCACCGGGACAGGGGGCACTGAAGCTTTCCTT. The chain carries TRBV6-5 and TRBJ1-1; the match to TRBD1 covers 11 bases. Germline CDR1 and CDR2: MNHEY and SVGAGI. This CDR3 region has 14 residues. With V trimmed by 6 bases and J by 4 bases, 4 bases remained unmatched.

The chain links TRBV4-2 to TRBJ2-1; 11 positions agree with TRBD2. The CDR3 sequence is 16 residues long. The ends lost 0 bases at V and 4 bases at J; junction bases unmatched: 2. Per the germline V gene, CDR1 is LGHNA and CDR2 is YNFKEQ. The CDR3 DNA sequence: TGTGCCAGCAGCCAAGACCCTAGCGGGGGGTACAATGAGCAGTTCTTC. This translates into CASSQDPSGGYNEQFF.

CDR3 sequence: CASRGTGPYEQYF. The DNA of the CDR3 is TGTGCCAGCAGGGGGACAGGTCCCTACGAGCAGTACTTC. The chain uses TRBV27 and TRBJ2-7; 8 bases fit TRBD1. Germline V gene sequence: CDR1 MNHEY, CDR2 SMNVEV (reference sequence). There are 13 residues in the CDR3. The ends lost 6 bases at V and 2 bases at J; junction bases unmatched: 3.

This clonotype was detected many times. The chain carries TRBV25-1 and TRBJ2-7; tentative D call: TRBD2 (5 bases). The germline V gene encodes CDR1 MGHDK and CDR2 SYGVNS. Trimming shortened V by 1 base and J by 4 bases, and 11 bases separated the two germline ends. The CDR3 has 14 amino acids. CDR3 sequence reads: CASSESHGGYEQYF. The CDR3 nucleotides are TGTGCCAGCAGTGAATCTCACGGCGGGTACGAGCAGTACTTC.

Ten or more counts support this clonotype. A read error may produce the germline difference seen at one junction end. The V and J genes are TRBV4-2 and TRBJ1-1; 7 nucleotides line up with TRBD1. The V gene's germline CDR1 is LGHNA and CDR2 YNFKEQ. The CDR3 has 12 amino acids. The CDR3 here is CASSQDRGTVLF. The CDR3 DNA follows: TGTGCCAGCAGCCAAGACAGGGGGACGGTCCTCTTT.

The rearrangement uses TRBV6-1 and TRBJ1-1; the match to TRBD1 covers 9 bases. The V segment lost 7 bases and the J segment 3 bases; nucleotides outside the gene matches: 3. This CDR3 is built from 13 residues. Germline V CDR1 and CDR2: MNHNS, SASEGT. CDR3 nucleotide sequence: TGTGCCAGCACTCGGACAGGGGACACTGAAGCTTTCTTT. Translation gives CASTRTGDTEAFF.